This section outlines one T cell receptor beta chain sequence together with its context. The antigen remains undetermined. The sample originates from a study of somatic mutations in cytotoxic T cells in rheumatoid arthritis. Whole-study findings and limits: In rheumatoid arthritis patients, unlike healthy controls, CD8+ clonality rose with age.

CDR1 ENHRY and CDR2 SYGVKD come from the germline V gene. After removal of 2 bases from V and 0 bases from J, the junction contained 12 bases not matched to a gene. This CDR3 is built from 19 residues. The method was immunoSEQ multiplex PCR; TCRdb's version includes in-frame clones alone and lacks a portion of them. The data show some 9,600 clones, just over 90% seen once. The rearrangement links TRBV10-3 to TRBJ1-5; 8 bases are a match to TRBD1. This TCR was sampled from a woman aged 18-35 years with rheumatoid arthritis. Sequencing was done on a sample of CD8+ T cells sorted from blood. CDR3 coding DNA: TGTGCCATCAGTGAGGAGGGCCCCGGGGACAGGTATAGCAATCAGCCCCAGCATTTT. Its protein product is CAISEEGPGDRYSNQPQHF.